The subject of this entry is one T cell receptor (beta chain). What this receptor recognizes is not known. No qualities accompany the bases; no much larger clone lies one base away. Amplification of TCR beta CDR3 regions was carried out from RNA transcripts. The TCR CDR3 was subjected to a first round of RT-PCR using the HTBI primer set and the Qiagen OneStep RT-PCR kit. A second multiplex PCR round built the libraries, followed by size selection and purification. Libraries were sequenced paired-end with 100 bp reads on an Illumina HiSeq2000. The study's processing was this. SOAPnuke was used to process the raw data, with reads discarded if the reads contained adapters or uncalled bases, had a mean Phred below 15, or lacked an exact constant-primer or identifier match. COPE v1.2.5 was used to merge high-quality paired reads, and clonotypes were defined as unique nucleotide sequences. Clonotypes were aligned to IMGT TRBV, TRBD and TRBJ reference segments using MiTCR v1.1. The analysis included only V-J combinations with a frequency above 0.0001, which together covered about 99% of the repertoires. The TCS score was defined as F50 (clonal expansion) divided by E x V (chaos), with BLOSUM62-based TCRdist calculated between CDR3 peptides within each V-J. Welch's t-statistics and random forest reduced roughly 500 V-J features to 10 to 15, which were used in a naive Bayes classifier (R e1071). The public reads were run again by TCRdb, first through fastp at Q25 and then through MiXCR, and only productive beta chains were kept. Entries that share a CDR3 protein sequence are merged under the most common genes and DNA. V and J calls and clone size were set by TCRdb, not the authors. The sample includes around 440,000 distinct CDR3 sequences, with around a sixth observed a single time. The ten largest clones represent roughly an eighth of the sample.

This record comes from a study of T cells in Graves' hyperthyroidism and ophthalmopathy (dated by TCRdb to the late 2010s). With respect to the entire study: Peripheral blood samples were taken at initial diagnosis, before any treatment was given. After blood sampling, hyperthyroidism patients were treated with methimazole at a starting dose of 30 mg daily, and ophthalmopathy patients were treated with high-dose intravenous methylprednisolone. Prospective prediction of ophthalmopathy was tested in an independent validation cohort consisting of fewer than 20 hyperthyroidism patients and some 16 patients who later progressed to ophthalmopathy. To identify TCR V-J signatures that set the groups apart, the researchers used a discovery cohort of 95 to 100 patients, made up of 40 to 45 with Graves' ophthalmopathy and about 55 with stable Graves' hyperthyroidism. The paper describes TCR Vbeta CDR3 sequencing of about 140 peripheral blood samples, made up of 43 ophthalmopathy patients, more than 70 hyperthyroidism patients and 17 progressor patients. For training and testing, the 100 or so patients in the discovery cohort were randomly divided in a 7:3 ratio. In addition, the study compared T-cell repertoires in thyroid tissue and in blood from roughly 6 Graves' hyperthyroidism patients.

General study outcomes and caveats: Sample size was not statistically predetermined, and investigators were not blinded to group allocation. A 13 V-J signature model separated ophthalmopathy from stable hyperthyroidism, with around 90% sensitivity and roughly 81% specificity in cross-validation and 80%/75% in testing. Most expanded thyroid clonotypes (frequency above 0.001) were also detected in blood, a finding suggesting that blood repertoires may reflect thyroid immune responses. In validation, the model predicted progression to ophthalmopathy a median of 6.5 months before onset, with 70% to 71% sensitivity and nearly 75% specificity.

Stable Graves' hyperthyroidism was defined as the absence of progression to ophthalmopathy over 18 months of follow-up. Hyperthyroidism patients were newly diagnosed, had a disease duration of under 2 months, and were aged 18 to 65 years. Patients with uncontrolled infections, other autoimmune diseases, pregnancy or lactation were excluded. Diagnoses were established on the basis of clinical symptoms, serum thyroxine and TRAb, thyroid ultrasound, and orbital computed tomography. PBMCs were isolated from about 10 ml of fresh peripheral blood by Ficoll-Paque density gradient centrifugation. Total RNA was extracted with Trizol reagent, and quality was checked on an Agilent 2100 Bioanalyzer. V gives up 4 bases and J gives up 6 bases, and the segment between their germline ends measures 15 bases. The germline V gene specifies MGHRA as CDR1 and YSYEKL as CDR2. The CDR3 has 15 amino acids, counting the end cysteine and phenylalanine. The retained sequence is limited to the CDR3, 45 bases, with the frame set at the first base.

The receptor was derived from a young woman with Graves' hyperthyroidism. The sequenced material came from blood. Rearrangement joined TRBV4-1 to TRBJ2-2, with the D segment identity uncertain. The bases are TGCGCCAGCAGCCTAGGCCTAGGGTTGGCCGGGGAGCTGTTTTTT. Its product reads: CASSLGLGLAGELFF.